These T cell receptor beta chains were read from a single sample in a study of CD8+ T cells in alopecia areata. Data came from immunoSEQ multiplex PCR; TCRdb stores just in-frame clones and leaves some out. The sample includes roughly 180,000 clones, around 60% of them seen just once. The source material was CD4+ T cells sorted from blood, sampled at week 4, from a patient treated with tofacitinib. The receptor source for this set is a human donor with alopecia areata. CDR3s include the opening cysteine and the closing phenylalanine or tryptophan. D genes are given only for firm matches. Only part of the rows carry a size: once, few, many, or a class if the clone is expanded.

cdr3_aa: CAWSDREGKERQPQHF; cdr3_nt: TGTGCCTGGAGTGACAGGGAGGGAAAAGAACGACAGCCCCAGCATTTT; d_call: NA; v_call: TRBV30; j_call: TRBJ1-5; clone_size: NA
cdr3_aa: CVVSATNEKLFF; cdr3_nt: TGCGTAGTCAGTGCAACTAATGAAAAACTGTTTTTT; d_call: NA; v_call: TRBV29-1; j_call: TRBJ1-4; clone_size: NA
cdr3_aa: CASSATSEREQYF; cdr3_nt: TGTGCCAGCAGTGCAACTAGCGAACGCGAGCAGTACTTC; d_call: TRBD2; v_call: TRBV6-1; j_call: TRBJ2-7; clone_size: NA
cdr3_aa: CASSLRTGANEQYF; cdr3_nt: TGTGCCAGCAGCTTACGGACAGGGGCCAACGAGCAGTACTTC; d_call: TRBD1; v_call: TRBV7-6; j_call: TRBJ2-7; clone_size: NA
cdr3_aa: CTSSSDRANEKLFF; cdr3_nt: TGTACCAGCAGTTCGGACAGGGCCAATGAAAAACTGTTTTTT; d_call: TRBD1; v_call: TRBV6-5; j_call: TRBJ1-4; clone_size: NA
cdr3_aa: CASSLTTGEGQPQHF; cdr3_nt: TGTGCCAGCAGCTTAACGACAGGGGAAGGTCAGCCCCAGCATTTT; d_call: TRBD1; v_call: TRBV7-2; j_call: TRBJ1-5; clone_size: NA
cdr3_aa: CASSASGGQRNEQFF; cdr3_nt: TGTGCCAGCAGCGCCTCGGGGGGCCAAAGGAATGAGCAGTTCTTC; d_call: NA; v_call: TRBV7-3; j_call: TRBJ2-1; clone_size: few
cdr3_aa: CSVRLLMNTEAFF; cdr3_nt: TGCAGCGTCAGACTGCTCATGAACACTGAAGCTTTCTTT; d_call: NA; v_call: TRBV29-1; j_call: TRBJ1-1; clone_size: NA
cdr3_aa: CASSLDGYSPLHF; cdr3_nt: TGTGCCAGCAGCTTAGATGGTTATTCACCCCTCCACTTT; d_call: NA; v_call: TRBV11-3; j_call: TRBJ1-6; clone_size: NA
cdr3_aa: CASRIGANEKLFF; cdr3_nt: TGTGCCAGCAGGATAGGGGCTAATGAAAAACTGTTTTTT; d_call: NA; v_call: TRBV25-1; j_call: TRBJ1-4; clone_size: NA
cdr3_aa: CASSPRENTEAFF; cdr3_nt: TGTGCCAGCAGCCCTCGGGAAAACACTGAAGCTTTCTTT; d_call: NA; v_call: TRBV7-9; j_call: TRBJ1-1; clone_size: few
cdr3_aa: CSVTTGMNTEAFF; cdr3_nt: TGCAGCGTTACGACGGGAATGAACACTGAAGCTTTCTTT; d_call: NA; v_call: TRBV29-1; j_call: TRBJ1-1; clone_size: NA
cdr3_aa: CASISGGNSGANVLTF; cdr3_nt: TGTGCCAGTATCTCTGGGGGGAACTCTGGGGCCAACGTCCTGACTTTC; d_call: NA; v_call: TRBV19; j_call: TRBJ2-6; clone_size: few
cdr3_aa: CACWDRVYGYTF; cdr3_nt: TGTGCCTGCTGGGACAGGGTCTATGGCTACACCTTC; d_call: TRBD1; v_call: TRBV30; j_call: TRBJ1-2; clone_size: NA
cdr3_aa: CASSQAPRGATGELFF; cdr3_nt: TGCGCCAGCAGCCAAGCACCTCGGGGGGCCACCGGGGAGCTGTTTTTT; d_call: NA; v_call: TRBV4-3; j_call: TRBJ2-2; clone_size: NA
cdr3_aa: CASSLRGQGNTGELFF; cdr3_nt: TGTGCCAGCAGTTTACGGGGACAGGGAAACACCGGGGAGCTGTTTTTT; d_call: TRBD1; v_call: TRBV28; j_call: TRBJ2-2; clone_size: NA
cdr3_aa: CASSLRGGANYNSPLHF; cdr3_nt: TGTGCCAGCAGTTTAAGAGGAGGGGCCAACTATAATTCACCCCTCCACTTT; d_call: NA; v_call: TRBV27; j_call: TRBJ1-6; clone_size: few
cdr3_aa: CASSPPVSGANVLTF; cdr3_nt: TGTGCCAGCAGCCCGCCCGTCTCTGGGGCCAACGTCCTGACTTTC; d_call: NA; v_call: TRBV5-6; j_call: TRBJ2-6; clone_size: NA
cdr3_aa: CSVEVSGGETQYF; cdr3_nt: TGCAGCGTTGAAGTGAGTGGGGGCGAGACCCAGTACTTC; d_call: NA; v_call: TRBV29-1; j_call: TRBJ2-5; clone_size: NA
cdr3_aa: CASSLMGTGANVLTF; cdr3_nt: TGCGCCAGCAGCCTGATGGGTACTGGGGCCAACGTCCTGACTTTC; d_call: NA; v_call: TRBV5-1; j_call: TRBJ2-6; clone_size: NA
cdr3_aa: CSVGPRVGNYEQYF; cdr3_nt: TGCAGCGTGGGGCCCCGGGTGGGTAACTACGAGCAGTACTTC; d_call: NA; v_call: TRBV29-1; j_call: TRBJ2-7; clone_size: NA
cdr3_aa: CASSLGFAGPTYEQYF; cdr3_nt: TGCGCCAGCAGCTTGGGGTTCGCGGGACCCACCTACGAGCAGTACTTC; d_call: NA; v_call: TRBV5-1; j_call: TRBJ2-7; clone_size: NA
cdr3_aa: CASTRGDTIYF; cdr3_nt: TGTGCCAGCACTCGAGGGGACACCATATATTTT; d_call: NA; v_call: TRBV6-5; j_call: TRBJ1-3; clone_size: once
cdr3_aa: CASTRTVNTGELFF; cdr3_nt: TGTGCCAGCACTCGGACAGTGAACACCGGGGAGCTGTTTTTT; d_call: NA; v_call: TRBV9; j_call: TRBJ2-2; clone_size: NA
cdr3_aa: CARGWGILGGDGYTF; cdr3_nt: TGTGCCAGGGGCTGGGGGATTCTAGGCGGAGATGGCTACACCTTC; d_call: NA; v_call: TRBV27; j_call: TRBJ1-2; clone_size: NA
cdr3_aa: CATSRELIQPQHF; cdr3_nt: TGTGCCACCAGCAGAGAACTGATTCAGCCCCAGCATTTT; d_call: NA; v_call: TRBV15; j_call: TRBJ1-5; clone_size: NA
cdr3_aa: CASSKQTAYNEQFF; cdr3_nt: TGCGCCAGCAGCAAACAGACAGCCTACAATGAGCAGTTCTTC; d_call: NA; v_call: TRBV5-1; j_call: TRBJ2-1; clone_size: NA